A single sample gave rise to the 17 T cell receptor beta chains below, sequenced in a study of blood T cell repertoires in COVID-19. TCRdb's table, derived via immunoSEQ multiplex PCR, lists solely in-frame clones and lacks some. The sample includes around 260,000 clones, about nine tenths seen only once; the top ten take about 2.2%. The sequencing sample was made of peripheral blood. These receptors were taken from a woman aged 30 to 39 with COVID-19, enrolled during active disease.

CDR3 residues: CAWSAQENQPQHF. Here the CDR3 DNA reads TGTGCCTGGAGCGCACAGGAGAATCAGCCCCAGCATTTT. The J gene is TRBJ1-5, the V gene TRBV30; TRBD1 might be the D (5 bases). Germline CDR1 GTSNPN, CDR2 SVGIG (reference sequence). V was clipped by 3 bases and J by 4 bases, with 10 bases between them. This CDR3 contains 13 residues.

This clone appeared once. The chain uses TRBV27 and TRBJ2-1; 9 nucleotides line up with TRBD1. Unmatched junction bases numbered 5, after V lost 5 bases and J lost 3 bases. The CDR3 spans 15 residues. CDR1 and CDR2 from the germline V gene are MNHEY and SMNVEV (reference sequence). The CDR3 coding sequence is TGTGCCAGCAGTACGGGACAGGGCGGCTACAATGAGCAGTTCTTC. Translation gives CASSTGQGGYNEQFF.

The CDR3 nucleotides are TGTGCCAGCACCAGGGATTTCTATGGCTACACCTTC. This codes for CASTRDFYGYTF. The rearrangement joins TRBV6-5 to TRBJ1-2; possibly TRBD1 for D (5 bases). Germline V gives CDR1 MNHEY, CDR2 SVGAGI. V was clipped by 7 bases and J by 4 bases, with 10 bases between them. The CDR3 is made up of 12 amino acids.

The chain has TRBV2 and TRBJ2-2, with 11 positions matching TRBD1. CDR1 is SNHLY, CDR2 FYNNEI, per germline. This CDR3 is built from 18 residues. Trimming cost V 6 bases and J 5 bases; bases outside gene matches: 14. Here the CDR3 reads CASSPYRGGQGETGELFF. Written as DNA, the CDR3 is TGTGCCAGCAGCCCTTATAGAGGGGGACAGGGGGAAACCGGGGAGCTGTTTTTT.

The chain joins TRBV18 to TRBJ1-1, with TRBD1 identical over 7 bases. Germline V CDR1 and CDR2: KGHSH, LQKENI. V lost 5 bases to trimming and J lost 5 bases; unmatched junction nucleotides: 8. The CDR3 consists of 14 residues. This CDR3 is CASSAQTGVTEAFF. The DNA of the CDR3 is TGTGCCAGCTCAGCCCAAACAGGGGTTACTGAAGCTTTCTTT.

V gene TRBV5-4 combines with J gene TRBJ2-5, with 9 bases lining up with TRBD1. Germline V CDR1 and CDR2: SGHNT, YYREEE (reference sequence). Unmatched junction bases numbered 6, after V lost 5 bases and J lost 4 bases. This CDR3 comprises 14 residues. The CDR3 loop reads CASRQDRGVETQYF. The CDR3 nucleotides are TGTGCCAGCAGACAGGACAGGGGAGTAGAGACCCAGTACTTC.

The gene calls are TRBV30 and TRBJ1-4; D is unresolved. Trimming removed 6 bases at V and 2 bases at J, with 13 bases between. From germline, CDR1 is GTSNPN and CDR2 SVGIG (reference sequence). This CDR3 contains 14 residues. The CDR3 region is CACIRRGTNEKLFF. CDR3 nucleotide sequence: TGTGCCTGCATTAGAAGAGGGACTAATGAAAAACTGTTTTTT.

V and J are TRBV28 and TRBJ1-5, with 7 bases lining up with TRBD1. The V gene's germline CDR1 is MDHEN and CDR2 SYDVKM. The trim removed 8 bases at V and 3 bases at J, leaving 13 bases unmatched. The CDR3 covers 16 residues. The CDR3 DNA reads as TGTGCCAGCGGTATACCTGGGACAGTATTCAATCAGCCCCAGCATTTT. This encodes CASGIPGTVFNQPQHF. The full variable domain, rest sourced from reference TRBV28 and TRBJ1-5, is DVKVTQSSRYLVKRTGEKVFLECVQDMDHENMFWYRQDPGLGLRLIYFSYDVKMKEKGDIPEGYSVSREKKERFSLILESASTNQTSMYLCASGIPGTVFNQPQHFGDGTRLSIL.

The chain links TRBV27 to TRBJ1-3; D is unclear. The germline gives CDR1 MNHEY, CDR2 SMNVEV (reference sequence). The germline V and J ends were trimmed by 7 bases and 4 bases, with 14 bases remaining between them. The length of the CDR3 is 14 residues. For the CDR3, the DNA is TGTGCCAGCAAGGTGTCGGGGTCCGGAAACACCATATATTTT. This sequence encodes CASKVSGSGNTIYF.

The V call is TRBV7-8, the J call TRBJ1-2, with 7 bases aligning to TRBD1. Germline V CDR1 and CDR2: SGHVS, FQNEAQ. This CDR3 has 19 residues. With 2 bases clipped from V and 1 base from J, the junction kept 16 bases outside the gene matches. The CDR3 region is CASSLFIGTDKNINYGYTF. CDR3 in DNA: TGTGCCAGCAGCTTATTTATAGGGACAGATAAGAACATTAACTATGGCTACACCTTC.

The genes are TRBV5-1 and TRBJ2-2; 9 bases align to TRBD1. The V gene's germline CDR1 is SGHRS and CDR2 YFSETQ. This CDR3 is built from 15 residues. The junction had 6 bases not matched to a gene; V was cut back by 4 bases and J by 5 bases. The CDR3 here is CASSDPGTGTGELFF. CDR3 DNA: TGCGCCAGCAGCGACCCCGGGACAGGGACCGGGGAGCTGTTTTTT.

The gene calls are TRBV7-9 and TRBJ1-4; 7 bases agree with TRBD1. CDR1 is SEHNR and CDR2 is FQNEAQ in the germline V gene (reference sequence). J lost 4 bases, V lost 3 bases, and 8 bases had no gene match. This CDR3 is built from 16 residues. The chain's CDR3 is CASSFPSGQFNEKLFF. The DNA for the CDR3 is TGTGCCAGCAGCTTCCCCTCGGGACAGTTTAATGAAAAACTGTTTTTT.

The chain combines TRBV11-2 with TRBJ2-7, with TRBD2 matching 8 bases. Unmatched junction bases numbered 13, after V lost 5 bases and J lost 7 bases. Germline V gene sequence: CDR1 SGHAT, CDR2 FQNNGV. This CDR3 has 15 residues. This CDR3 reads CASSPSVAGKGEQYF. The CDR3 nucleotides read TGTGCCAGCAGCCCGAGCGTAGCGGGAAAGGGGGAGCAGTACTTC.

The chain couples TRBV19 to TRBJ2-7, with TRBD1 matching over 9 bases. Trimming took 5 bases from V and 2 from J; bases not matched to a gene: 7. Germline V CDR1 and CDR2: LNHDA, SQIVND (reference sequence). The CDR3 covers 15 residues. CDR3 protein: CASSPQGALPYEQYF. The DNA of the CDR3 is TGTGCCAGTAGTCCACAGGGGGCCCTCCCCTACGAGCAGTACTTC.

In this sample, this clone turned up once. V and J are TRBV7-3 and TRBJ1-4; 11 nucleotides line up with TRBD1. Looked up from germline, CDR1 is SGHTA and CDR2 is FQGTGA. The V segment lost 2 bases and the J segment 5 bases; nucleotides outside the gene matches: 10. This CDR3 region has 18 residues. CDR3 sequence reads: CASSLPSGQGARNEKLFF. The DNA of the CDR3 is TGTGCCAGCAGCTTACCCTCCGGACAGGGGGCGAGGAATGAAAAACTGTTTTTT.

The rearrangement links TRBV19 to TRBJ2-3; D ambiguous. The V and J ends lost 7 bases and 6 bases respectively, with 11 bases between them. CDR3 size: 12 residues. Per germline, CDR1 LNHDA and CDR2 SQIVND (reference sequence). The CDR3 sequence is CASTSGPDTQYF. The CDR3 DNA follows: TGTGCCAGTACTTCTGGCCCGGATACGCAGTATTTT.

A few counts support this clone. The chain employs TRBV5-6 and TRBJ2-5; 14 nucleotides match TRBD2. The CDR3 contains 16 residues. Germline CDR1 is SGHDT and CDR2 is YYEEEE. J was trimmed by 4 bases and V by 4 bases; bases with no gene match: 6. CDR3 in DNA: TGTGCCAGCAGCGTCAGACTAGCGGGAGGGGTAGAGACCCAGTACTTC. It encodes CASSVRLAGGVETQYF.